These 30 T cell receptor beta chains originate from one sample sequenced in a study of cytomegalovirus exposure and HLA in healthy donors. PCR involved 60 Vbeta and 13 Jbeta primers. Clones were sequenced by immunoSEQ multiplex PCR, and TCRdb holds only the in-frame ones, with some missing. The sample yields some 120,000 clones, 74% seen once. Sequencing was done on a sample of PBMCs. The source is a man in his forties or fifties in good health and CMV-seropositive.

The chain joins TRBV5-5 to TRBJ1-1; tentatively, D is TRBD1 (5 bases). Between the trimmed V and J ends, which lost 1 base and 1 base, there was a span of 11 bases. Germline CDR1 is SGHKS and CDR2 is YYEKEE (reference sequence). The CDR3 is made up of 15 amino acids. CDR3 sequence: CASSLSGAWNTEAFF. The DNA of the CDR3 is TGTGCCAGCAGCTTGAGCGGGGCTTGGAACACTGAAGCTTTCTTT.

This clone was counted a few times. The chain couples TRBV28 to TRBJ2-3, with 8 bases lining up with TRBD1. The V gene's germline CDR1 is MDHEN and CDR2 SYDVKM. V gave up 2 bases and J gave up 1 base; unmatched junction bases: 2. The CDR3 has 15 residues. The CDR3 here is CASSLTGQGTDTQYF. In DNA, the CDR3 is TGTGCCAGCAGTTTAACGGGACAGGGCACAGATACGCAGTATTTT.

This chain links TRBV5-6 with TRBJ2-3; the D gene is possibly TRBD1 (6 bases). Germline CDR1 reads SGHDT; CDR2 reads YYEEEE. V was cut by 0 bases and J by 0 bases, with 11 bases left in between. This CDR3 comprises 16 residues. The DNA of the CDR3 is TGTGCCAGCAGCTTGGTGTCGGGACATAGCACAGATACGCAGTATTTT. Translation: CASSLVSGHSTDTQYF. Full variable domain (remainder filled in from reference TRBV5-6 and TRBJ2-3): DAGVTQSPTHLIKTRGQQVTLRCSPKSGHDTVSWYQQALGQGPQFIFQYYEEEERQRGNFPDRFSGHQFPNYSSELNVNALLLGDSALYLCASSLVSGHSTDTQYFGPGTRLTVL.

The chain carries TRBV7-9 and TRBJ2-7, with D maybe TRBD2 (6 bases). The germline V and J ends were trimmed by 1 base and 0 bases, with 13 bases remaining between them. The CDR3 runs 16 residues. CDR1 SEHNR and CDR2 FQNEAQ come from the germline V gene (reference sequence). This chain's CDR3 is CASSLGRDSSSYEQYF. The CDR3 bases are TGTGCCAGCAGCTTAGGCCGGGACTCAAGCTCCTACGAGCAGTACTTC.

The V gene is TRBV29-1, the J gene TRBJ1-3; a weak D match, TRBD1 (5 bases). CDR1 is SQVTM, CDR2 ANQGSEA, per germline. Trimming removed 4 bases from V and 3 bases from J, with 10 bases in between. The CDR3 has 13 amino acids. CDR3 bases: TGCAGCGTTGGGCGCAGGGATGGAAACACCATATATTTT. Protein sequence: CSVGRRDGNTIYF. The full variable domain, with the rest looked up from reference TRBV29-1 and TRBJ1-3, is SAVISQKPSRDICQRGTSLTIQCQVDSQVTMMFWYRQQPGQSLTLIATANQGSEATYESGFVIDKFPISRPNLTFSTLTVSNMSPEDSSIYLCSVGRRDGNTIYFGEGSWLTVV.

The J gene is TRBJ1-1, the V gene TRBV29-1, with D unresolved. V dropped 2 bases and J dropped 0 bases, with 13 bases sitting between them. This CDR3 spans 15 amino acids. The germline CDR1 and CDR2 sequences are SQVTM and ANQGSEA. The CDR3 spells CSVEKAGQMNTEAFF. The CDR3 DNA reads as TGCAGCGTTGAAAAAGCTGGTCAAATGAACACTGAAGCTTTCTTT.

V and J are TRBV6-1 and TRBJ2-5, with D maybe TRBD2 (5 bases). This CDR3 is 13 amino acids long. Germline V gives CDR1 MNHNS, CDR2 SASEGT. Trimming left V 5 bases short and J 9 bases short, with 16 bases between. The DNA for the CDR3 is TGTGCCAGCAGTCCCGGGGTAGACTATGCCCAGTACTTC. This translates into CASSPGVDYAQYF.

The chain recombines TRBV5-1 with TRBJ2-7, with D unclear. This CDR3 is 14 amino acids long. V lost 6 bases and J lost 0, with 13 bases in between. From germline, CDR1 is SGHRS and CDR2 YFSETQ. In nucleotides, the CDR3 is TGCGCCAGCATGCCGGGTCCCAGCTCCTACGAGCAGTACTTC. It translates to CASMPGPSSYEQYF.

This rearrangement joins TRBV19 to TRBJ2-4; tentative D call: TRBD1 (5 bases). CDR1 is LNHDA, CDR2 SQIVND, per germline (reference sequence). V was cut by 5 bases and J by 8 bases, with 13 bases left in between. The CDR3 runs 13 residues. The CDR3 nucleotides are TGTGCCAGTAGTTTTCAGGGTATAGACATTCAGTACTTC. Protein: CASSFQGIDIQYF.

The J gene is TRBJ2-7, the V gene TRBV19, with 8 bases aligning to TRBD1. The CDR3 is 15 residues long. Germline trimming cut 4 bases from V and 1 base from J; bases unmatched to any gene: 6. CDR1 and CDR2 (germline): LNHDA, SQIVND (reference sequence). CDR3 DNA: TGTGCCAGTAGTAACCCGGGGACAGGATCCTACGAGCAGTACTTC. Its protein product is CASSNPGTGSYEQYF.

This chain joins TRBV28 and TRBJ1-1; D gene uncertain. The germline gives CDR1 MDHEN, CDR2 SYDVKM. V lost 10 bases and J 0 bases, leaving 15 bases between the germline ends. The CDR3 sequence is 14 residues long. CDR3 nucleotides: TGTGCCACACTACGAAACGGGATGAACACTGAAGCTTTCTTT. Translated: CATLRNGMNTEAFF.

The J gene is TRBJ1-2, the V gene TRBV6-5, with 7 positions matching TRBD1. Germline V gives CDR1 MNHEY, CDR2 SVGAGI. This CDR3 has 14 residues. The V gene end was trimmed by 5 bases and the J gene end by 8 bases; junction bases not matched to a gene: 11. The CDR3 loop reads CASSEGTVRRGYTF. The CDR3 region has the DNA TGTGCCAGCAGTGAGGGGACAGTTCGGAGAGGCTACACCTTC.

V and J are TRBV9 and TRBJ1-6; D ambiguous. The germline V and J ends were trimmed by 0 bases and 8 bases, with 9 bases remaining between them. The germline V gene has CDR1 SGDLS and CDR2 YYNGEE. CDR3 length equals 14 residues. CDR3: CASSVAGSDSPLHF. In DNA form, the CDR3 reads TGTGCCAGCAGCGTAGCCGGGAGCGATTCACCCCTCCACTTT.

The rearrangement uses TRBV6-6 and TRBJ2-7; TRBD1 matches 9 bases. Germline trimming cut 2 bases from V and 4 bases from J; bases unmatched to any gene: 6. Germline V gene data show CDR1 as MNHNY and CDR2 as SVGAGI (reference sequence). The CDR3 contains 15 residues. CDR3 nucleotides: TGTGCCAGCAGTTACGCGGGACAGGGAGGTTACGAGCAGTACTTC. Protein sequence: CASSYAGQGGYEQYF.

The chain recombines TRBV19 with TRBJ1-5; tentative D call: TRBD1 (6 bases). CDR1 LNHDA and CDR2 SQIVND come from the germline V gene (reference sequence). The CDR3 totals 16 residues. Trimming cost V 7 bases and J 1 base, with 17 bases left between them. The CDR3: CASKRRGRLSNQPQHF. The CDR3 DNA sequence: TGTGCCAGTAAGAGGCGGGGGCGGTTGAGCAATCAGCCCCAGCATTTT.

The V gene is TRBV7-2, the J gene TRBJ2-5; 10 nucleotides match TRBD1. Per germline, CDR1 SGHTA and CDR2 FQGNSA. J was trimmed by 6 bases and V by 5 bases; bases with no gene match: 9. There are 15 residues in the CDR3. In nucleotides, the CDR3 is TGTGCCAGCAGCCCCATGCCGGGACAGGGGCAGACCCAGTACTTC. This gives the protein CASSPMPGQGQTQYF. Drawing the rest from reference TRBV7-2 and TRBJ2-5, the complete variable domain is GAGVSQSPSNKVTEKGKDVELRCDPISGHTALYWYRQSLGQGLEFLIYFQGNSAPDKSGLPSDRFSAERTGGSVSTLTIQRTQQEDSAVYLCASSPMPGQGQTQYFGPGTRLLVL.

J is TRBJ1-1 and V is TRBV5-1, with 7 bases that match TRBD1. Germline CDR1 reads SGHRS; CDR2 reads YFSETQ. V was pared by 2 bases and J by 3 bases, with 4 bases of the junction left unmatched. CDR3 length: 14 residues. The CDR3 DNA sequence: TGCGCCAGCAGCTTACGACAGGGCGACACTGAAGCTTTCTTT. Its translation is CASSLRQGDTEAFF.

The chain links TRBV6-5 to TRBJ2-7; TRBD1 matches at 7 bases. J lost 6 bases, V lost 0 bases, and 8 bases had no gene match. The germline gives CDR1 MNHEY, CDR2 SVGAGI. There are 15 residues in the CDR3. CDR3 in amino acids: CASSYSGTVTTEQYF. CDR3 DNA: TGTGCCAGCAGTTACTCTGGGACAGTTACGACCGAGCAGTACTTC.

The V gene is TRBV7-9, the J gene TRBJ2-1, with D maybe TRBD2 (7 bases). Between the trimmed V and J ends, which lost 1 base and 9 bases, there was a span of 16 bases. This CDR3 is 15 amino acids long. Per germline, CDR1 SEHNR and CDR2 FQNEAQ (reference sequence). The CDR3 here is CASSLGGGGLGEQFF. The CDR3 DNA is TGTGCCAGCAGCTTAGGAGGCGGGGGCCTAGGTGAGCAGTTCTTC.

V is TRBV15 and J is TRBJ2-5; 7 nucleotides match TRBD2. Trimming at V came to 1 base and at J to 2 bases, leaving 7 bases not matched to a gene. The V gene's germline CDR1 is LNHNV and CDR2 YYDKDF (reference sequence). The CDR3 sequence is 16 residues long. The CDR3 nucleotides read TGTGCCACCAGCAGAGGGCGGGAGTGGGGACAAGAGACCCAGTACTTC. It codes for CATSRGREWGQETQYF.

This chain links TRBV6-5 with TRBJ1-4; D remains unclear. Trimming removed 0 bases from V and 7 bases from J, with 15 bases in between. The CDR3 runs 16 residues. Germline assignment: CDR1 MNHEY and CDR2 SVGAGI. The CDR3 coding sequence is TGTGCCAGCAGTTACTCGATCCCCTTTAGTGTTGAAAAACTGTTTTTT. Amino acid sequence: CASSYSIPFSVEKLFF.

The genes are TRBV5-1 and TRBJ2-5, with a possible D match to TRBD1 (6 bases). CDR3 length: 15 amino acids. Germline V gives CDR1 SGHRS, CDR2 YFSETQ. V lost 5 bases to trimming and J lost 2 bases, with 16 bases between them. The CDR3 bases are TGCGCCAGCAGACCTTTCGGGACATCTCAAGAGACCCAGTACTTC. Encoded protein: CASRPFGTSQETQYF.

The CDR3 loop is CASTQDIAKNIQYF. The CDR3 DNA reads TGCGCCAGTACGCAAGACATAGCCAAAAACATTCAGTACTTC. The chain employs TRBV4-1 and TRBJ2-4; the D is unclear. Germline V lookup: CDR1 MGHRA, CDR2 YSYEKL. V lost 9 bases to trimming and J lost 0 bases, with 12 bases between them. The CDR3 runs to 14 residues.

The chain employs TRBV6-5 and TRBJ1-1; D remains ambiguous. V gave up 1 base and J gave up 4 bases, with 13 bases separating them. The germline CDR1 and CDR2 sequences are MNHEY and SVGAGI. This CDR3 comprises 15 residues. Here the CDR3 DNA reads TGTGCCAGCAGTTACTTTACAGACCCGGCCACTGAAGCTTTCTTT. Translation gives CASSYFTDPATEAFF.

The genes are TRBV28 and TRBJ2-7; TRBD2 matches 8 bases. This CDR3 region has 12 residues. J was trimmed by 4 bases and V by 10 bases; bases with no gene match: 6. Germline-derived CDR1 and CDR2 are MDHEN and SYDVKM. CDR3 amino acids: CATRTSLYEQYF. The DNA of the CDR3 is TGTGCCACACGGACTAGCTTATACGAGCAGTACTTC.

Regarding this clone: Compared with germline, one end of the junction differs, possibly owing to a read error. J is TRBJ2-7 and V is TRBV2; D might be TRBD2 (7 bases). Germline V CDR1 and CDR2: SNHLY, FYNNEI. This CDR3 region has 10 residues. The CDR3 spells CASSRGDTVF. CDR3 sequence (DNA): TGTGCCAGCAGTCGGGGGGACACAGTCTTC.

This clone was found a few times. The chain joins TRBV28 to TRBJ1-2; D may be TRBD1 (6 bases). This CDR3 has 12 residues. V was trimmed by 1 base and J by 7 bases, leaving 7 bases between them. Germline CDR1 MDHEN, CDR2 SYDVKM. The CDR3 sequence is CASSLSGAGYTF. For the CDR3, the DNA is TGTGCCAGCAGTTTATCAGGGGCTGGCTACACCTTC.

V and J are TRBV28 and TRBJ1-2, with 11 bases aligning to TRBD1. Losses at the gene ends were 9 bases for V and 5 bases for J; bases not matched to a gene: 8. Germline V gives CDR1 MDHEN, CDR2 SYDVKM. This CDR3 is built from 14 residues. CDR3 nucleotides: TGTGCCAGTCGGACAGGGGGCACTAGGTATGGCTACACCTTC. Its protein product is CASRTGGTRYGYTF.

As to this clone: Distinct nucleotide sequences in the sample also encode this CDR3. The chain has TRBV19 and TRBJ1-2, with D maybe TRBD1 (6 bases). This CDR3 has 14 amino acids. V was cut by 8 bases and J by 4 bases, with 17 bases left in between. Germline CDR1 reads LNHDA; CDR2 reads SQIVND (reference sequence). The DNA of the CDR3 is TGTGCCAGTGGACAGCAGGGGTTAAGCTATGGCTACACCTTC. Residues: CASGQQGLSYGYTF. Filled out from reference TRBV19 and TRBJ1-2, the complete variable domain reads DGGITQSPKYLFRKEGQNVTLSCEQNLNHDAMYWYRQDPGQGLRLIYYSQIVNDFQKGDIAEGYSVSREKKESFPLTVTSAQKNPTAFYLCASGQQGLSYGYTFGSGTRLTVV.

The chain recombines TRBV7-8 with TRBJ2-7; D gene ambiguous. Germline loops: CDR1 SGHVS, CDR2 FQNEAQ. The V and J ends lost 1 base and 0 bases respectively, with 4 bases between them. The CDR3 contains 13 residues. The CDR3 spells CASSLDSSYEQYF. For the CDR3, the DNA is TGTGCCAGCAGCTTAGACAGCTCCTACGAGCAGTACTTC.